This T cell receptor beta chain was recorded in a study of regulatory T cells in long-lasting Graves disease. Time point noted: newly diagnosed GD, antithyroid drugs for less than 3 months. With RNA extracted from PBMCs as input, the TCR library was made. Collection of peripheral blood (about 10 milliliters) was done using EDTA tubes. Construction of TCR beta libraries relied on iRepertoire HTBI primers and on Arm-PCR targeting CDR3 regions. Each CDR3 protein gets one entry after TCRdb re-called the multiplex PCR reads with MiXCR. The sample yields hundreds of thousands of distinct CDR3 sequences, 16% seen once. Germline trimming cut 1 base from V and 7 bases from J; bases unmatched to any gene: 5. Germline CDR1 is LNHNV and CDR2 is YYDKDF (reference sequence). The CDR3 is 15 amino acids. This sample also appeared in a second study, on T cells in Graves' hyperthyroidism and ophthalmopathy.

The chain has TRBV15 and TRBJ1-5, with 9 positions matching TRBD1. The sample in question was peripheral blood mononuclear cells (PBMCs), obtained at new diagnosis, from a patient treated with antithyroid drugs. This receptor was obtained from a woman aged 25 to 39 with Graves disease. As DNA, the CDR3 is TGTGCCACCAGCAGAGTGGGGACAGGGAACCAGCCCCAGCATTTT. This gives the protein CATSRVGTGNQPQHF.